This TCR beta chain was profiled in a study of blood T cell repertoires in COVID-19. In the study overall: Researchers got acute and convalescent COVID-19 samples from the United States, Italy and Spain. Nucleic acid was either cDNA or gDNA, and it came from T cells, B-cell-depleted T cells, or PBMCs.

Germline values: CDR1 SGHRS, CDR2 YFSETQ. This CDR3 region has 14 residues. The V and J ends lost 2 bases and 4 bases, in that order; junction bases with no gene match: 4. In the authors' workflow: Nucleated cell counts were estimated from reference gene primer amplification. TCRdb's copy holds only in-frame clones and misses some; the assay was immunoSEQ multiplex PCR. That table is the source of V, J and clone size, and D and trimming were worked out from the DNA. This sample has under 200,000 clones; roughly 90% occur once, and the top ten carry 10% to 11%. Patients from Seattle were sampled longitudinally, starting during active infection.

The chain has TRBV5-1 and TRBJ1-1; 8 bases fit TRBD1. Sequences were obtained from peripheral blood. This clonotype was obtained from a woman aged 55-69 years with COVID-19, enrolled during active disease. As DNA, the CDR3 is TGCGCCAGCAGCTTCCAGGGGGCGCCCACTGAAGCTTTCTTT. Translated, it gives CASSFQGAPTEAFF.